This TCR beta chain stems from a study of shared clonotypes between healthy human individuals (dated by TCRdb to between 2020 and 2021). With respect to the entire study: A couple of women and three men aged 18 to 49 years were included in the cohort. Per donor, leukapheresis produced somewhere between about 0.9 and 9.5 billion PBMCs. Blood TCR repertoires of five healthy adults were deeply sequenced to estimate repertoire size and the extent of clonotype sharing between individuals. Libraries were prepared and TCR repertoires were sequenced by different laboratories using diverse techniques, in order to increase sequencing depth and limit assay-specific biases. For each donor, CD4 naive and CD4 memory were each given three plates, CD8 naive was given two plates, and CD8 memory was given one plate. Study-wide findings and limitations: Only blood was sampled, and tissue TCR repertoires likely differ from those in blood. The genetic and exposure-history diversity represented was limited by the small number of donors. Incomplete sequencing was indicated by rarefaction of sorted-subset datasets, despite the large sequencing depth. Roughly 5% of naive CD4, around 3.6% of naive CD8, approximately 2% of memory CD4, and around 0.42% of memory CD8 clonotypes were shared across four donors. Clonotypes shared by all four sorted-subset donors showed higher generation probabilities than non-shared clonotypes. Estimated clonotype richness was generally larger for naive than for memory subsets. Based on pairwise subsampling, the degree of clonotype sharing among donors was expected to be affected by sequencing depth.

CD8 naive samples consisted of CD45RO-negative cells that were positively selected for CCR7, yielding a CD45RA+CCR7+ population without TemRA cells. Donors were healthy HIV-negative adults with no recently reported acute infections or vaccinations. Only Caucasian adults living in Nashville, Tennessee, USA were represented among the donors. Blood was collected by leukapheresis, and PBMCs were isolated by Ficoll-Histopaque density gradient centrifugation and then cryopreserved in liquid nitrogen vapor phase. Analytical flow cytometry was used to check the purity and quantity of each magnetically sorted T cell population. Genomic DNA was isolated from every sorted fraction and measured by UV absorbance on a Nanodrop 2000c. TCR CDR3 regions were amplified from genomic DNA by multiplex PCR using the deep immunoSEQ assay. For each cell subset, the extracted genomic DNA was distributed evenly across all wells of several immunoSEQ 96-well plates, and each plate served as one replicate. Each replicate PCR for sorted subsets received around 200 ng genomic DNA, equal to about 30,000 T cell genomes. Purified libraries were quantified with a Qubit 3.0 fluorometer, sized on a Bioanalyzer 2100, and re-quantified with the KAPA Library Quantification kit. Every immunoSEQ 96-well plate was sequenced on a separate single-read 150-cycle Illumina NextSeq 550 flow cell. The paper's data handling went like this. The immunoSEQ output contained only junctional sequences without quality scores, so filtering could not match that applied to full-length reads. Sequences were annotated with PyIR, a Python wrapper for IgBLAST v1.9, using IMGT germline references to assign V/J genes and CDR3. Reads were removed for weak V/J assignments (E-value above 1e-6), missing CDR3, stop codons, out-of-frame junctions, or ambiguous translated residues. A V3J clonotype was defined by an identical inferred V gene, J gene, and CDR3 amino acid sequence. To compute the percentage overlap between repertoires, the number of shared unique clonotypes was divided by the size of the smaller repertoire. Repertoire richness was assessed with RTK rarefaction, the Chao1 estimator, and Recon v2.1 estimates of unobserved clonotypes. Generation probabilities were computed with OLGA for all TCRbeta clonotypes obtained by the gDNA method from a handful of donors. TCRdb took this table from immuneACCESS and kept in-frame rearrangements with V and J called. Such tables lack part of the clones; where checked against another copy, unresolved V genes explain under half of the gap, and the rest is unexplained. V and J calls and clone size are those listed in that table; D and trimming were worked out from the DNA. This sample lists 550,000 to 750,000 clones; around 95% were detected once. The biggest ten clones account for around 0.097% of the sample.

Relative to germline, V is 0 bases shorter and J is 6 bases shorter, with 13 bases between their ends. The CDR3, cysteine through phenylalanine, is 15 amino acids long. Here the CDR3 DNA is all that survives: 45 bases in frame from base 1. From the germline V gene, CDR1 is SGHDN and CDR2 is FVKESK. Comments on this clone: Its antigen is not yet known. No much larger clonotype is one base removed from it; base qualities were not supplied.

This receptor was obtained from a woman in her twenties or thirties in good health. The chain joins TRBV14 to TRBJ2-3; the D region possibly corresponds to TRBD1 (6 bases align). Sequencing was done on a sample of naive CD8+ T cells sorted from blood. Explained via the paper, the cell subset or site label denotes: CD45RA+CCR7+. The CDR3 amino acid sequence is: CASSQEVGAGDTQYF. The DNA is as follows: TGTGCCAGCAGCCAAGAGGTGGGGGCAGGGGATACGCAGTATTTT.